The rows below give T cell receptor beta chains drawn from one sample of a study of T cells after yellow fever vaccination. TCRdb ran MiXCR on the 5' RACE reads and lists one entry per CDR3 protein. This sample has 250,000 to 350,000 distinct CDR3 sequences, with 8.7% found just once. Sequencing used CD4+ T cells sorted from PBMCs, obtained 5 days after the yellow fever booster vaccination. The source of these receptors is a man in his late teens or twenties who received the YFV17D yellow fever vaccine. CDR3s include the opening cysteine and the closing phenylalanine or tryptophan. D genes are given only for firm matches. Expanded clones are given a class, and other clones once, few, many or no size at all.

v_gene: TRBV9; j_gene: TRBJ2-3; d_gene: NA; abundance: NA; CDR3nt: TGTGCCAGCAGCGGGAGAAGATCTATCAGCACAGATACGCAGTATTTT; CDR3aa: CASSGRRSISTDTQYF
v_gene: TRBV6-1; j_gene: TRBJ1-4; d_gene: NA; abundance: few; CDR3nt: TGTGCCAGCAGTGACAACGGATATAATGAAAAACTGTTTTTT; CDR3aa: CASSDNGYNEKLFF
v_gene: TRBV6-5; j_gene: TRBJ1-4; d_gene: NA; abundance: NA; CDR3nt: TGTGCCAGCAGTTACTCGGGCGGAGCTAATGAAAAACTGTTTTTT; CDR3aa: CASSYSGGANEKLFF
v_gene: TRBV28; j_gene: TRBJ2-7; d_gene: TRBD1; abundance: once; CDR3nt: TGTGCCAGCAGGCGGAGCGGACAGGGTACCTACGAGCAGTACTTC; CDR3aa: CASRRSGQGTYEQYF
v_gene: TRBV3-1; j_gene: TRBJ2-1; d_gene: TRBD2; abundance: NA; CDR3nt: TGTGCCAGCAGCCAACAGACTAGCGCTGAGCAGTTCTTC; CDR3aa: CASSQQTSAEQFF
v_gene: TRBV18; j_gene: TRBJ1-5; d_gene: TRBD1; abundance: NA; CDR3nt: TGTGCCAGCTCACTCTTACAGGGGGCTGGGCAGCCCCAGCATTTT; CDR3aa: CASSLLQGAGQPQHF
v_gene: TRBV7-9; j_gene: TRBJ2-5; d_gene: NA; abundance: NA; CDR3nt: TGTGCCAGCAGCTTACCCCCCACGGAGGGAGGGGGGGAGACCCAGTACTTC; CDR3aa: CASSLPPTEGGGETQYF
v_gene: TRBV3-1; j_gene: TRBJ2-2; d_gene: NA; abundance: many; CDR3nt: TGTGCCAGCAGCCGGACAGAGAACACCGGGGAGCTGTTTTTT; CDR3aa: CASSRTENTGELFF
v_gene: TRBV20-1; j_gene: TRBJ2-1; d_gene: TRBD2; abundance: NA; CDR3nt: TGCAGTGCTGCCAGCGGGGGGGCCTACAATGAGCAGTTCTTC; CDR3aa: CSAASGGAYNEQFF
v_gene: TRBV5-1; j_gene: TRBJ1-2; d_gene: TRBD1; abundance: NA; CDR3nt: TGCGCCAGCAGCTTCCGGGACAGGGGATCCGATGGCTACACCTTC; CDR3aa: CASSFRDRGSDGYTF
v_gene: TRBV7-6; j_gene: TRBJ2-2; d_gene: NA; abundance: many; CDR3nt: TGTGCCAGCAGCTTTGCGGTACCCGGGGAGCTGTTTTTT; CDR3aa: CASSFAVPGELFF
v_gene: TRBV6-6; j_gene: TRBJ2-1; d_gene: NA; abundance: many; CDR3nt: TGTGCCAGCAGTCCCGGTAGCTCCTACAATGAGCAGTTCTTC; CDR3aa: CASSPGSSYNEQFF
v_gene: TRBV6-5; j_gene: TRBJ1-2; d_gene: NA; abundance: few; CDR3nt: TGTGCCAGCCACCGTCCCGGTGAAGGTGGCTACACCTTC; CDR3aa: CASHRPGEGGYTF
v_gene: TRBV4-1; j_gene: TRBJ2-3; d_gene: NA; abundance: few; CDR3nt: TGCGCCAGCAGCCAAAAACCGGGACCCTTCTTCAGCACAGATACGCAGTATTTT; CDR3aa: CASSQKPGPFFSTDTQYF
v_gene: TRBV9; j_gene: TRBJ2-5; d_gene: TRBD1; abundance: many; CDR3nt: TGTGCCAGCAGCAGGGACAGTAACGAAGAGACCCAGTACTTC; CDR3aa: CASSRDSNEETQYF